This TCR beta chain was observed in a study of blood T cell repertoires in COVID-19. On the study more broadly: Donors in the United States, Italy and Spain gave samples during acute or convalescent COVID-19. PBMCs, B-cell-depleted T cells, or T cells provided the cDNA or gDNA that made up the material.

The CDR3 has 13 amino acids. Germline loops: CDR1 MNHEY, CDR2 SMNVEV (reference sequence). J gave up 3 bases and V 6 bases, and 4 bases lay outside the gene matches. How the authors handled the data: Researchers report that nucleated cell counts were estimated from reference gene primer amplification. TCRdb keeps only in-frame clones here, not all; method: immunoSEQ multiplex PCR. V, J and clone size are taken as reported in that table, and D and trimming were inferred from the DNA itself. The sample shows around 250,000 clones, around 82% of them seen only once. This receptor was taken from a man in his forties with active or convalescent COVID-19. This chain connects TRBV27 to TRBJ1-1; 7 bases match TRBD1. The material sequenced was peripheral blood. The CDR3 sequence: CASRVQGYTEAFF. The CDR3 nucleotides are TGTGCCAGCAGGGTACAGGGGTACACTGAAGCTTTCTTT.